One sample yielded the 5 T cell receptor beta chains listed below, sequenced in a study of blood T cell repertoires in COVID-19. Sequencing was performed with immunoSEQ multiplex PCR; in TCRdb, only in-frame clones are kept and a portion is missing. The data hold over 75,000 clones, with approximately 78% observed a single time. The sequenced material came from peripheral blood. These receptors all stem from a woman over 75 with acute or convalescent COVID-19.

The chain couples TRBV18 to TRBJ2-3; 8 positions match TRBD2. The CDR3 totals 14 residues. Germline V lookup: CDR1 KGHSH, CDR2 LQKENI. The junction had 3 bases not matched to a gene; V was cut back by 5 bases and J by 2 bases. The CDR3 nucleotides are TGTGCCAGCTCAAGCGGGAGCCCCACAGATACGCAGTATTTT. Residues: CASSSGSPTDTQYF.

V and J are TRBV28 and TRBJ2-2; 7 nucleotides match TRBD2. The J segment lost 3 bases and the V segment lost 3 bases, leaving 4 bases of the junction unmatched. Per the germline V gene, CDR1 is MDHEN and CDR2 is SYDVKM. This CDR3 has 15 residues. CDR3 region: CASSFFAGDTGELFF. The DNA of the CDR3 is TGTGCCAGCAGTTTTTTTGCGGGGGACACCGGGGAGCTGTTTTTT.

The chain joins TRBV28 to TRBJ1-1; the D gene is possibly TRBD1 (5 bases). Trimming took off 6 bases at V and 6 bases at J, with 8 bases between the two ends. In germline, CDR1 is MDHEN, CDR2 SYDVKM. This CDR3 has 11 amino acids. This chain's CDR3 is CASSRVPEAFF. The CDR3 nucleotides read TGTGCCAGCAGCAGGGTTCCTGAAGCTTTCTTT.

The table lists this clone with a few counts. V and J are TRBV4-2 and TRBJ2-5, with 9 bases aligning to TRBD2. CDR1 is LGHNA and CDR2 is YNFKEQ in the germline V gene. The V segment lost 4 bases and the J segment 5 bases; nucleotides outside the gene matches: 11. There are 16 residues in the CDR3. The CDR3 protein is CASSPGLAELGETQYF. The DNA for the CDR3 is TGTGCCAGCAGCCCGGGACTAGCAGAACTAGGGGAGACCCAGTACTTC.

This chain links TRBV3-1 (or the pseudogene TRBV3-2) with TRBJ2-5, with D possibly TRBD1 on 6 matching bases. The CDR3 totals 13 residues. Trimming stripped 1 base from V and 5 bases from J, with 8 bases between. Germline-derived CDR1 and CDR2 are LGHDT and YNNKEL (reference sequence). The CDR3 spells CASSQGGRETQYF. Written as DNA, the CDR3 is TGTGCCAGCAGCCAAGGGGGGCGGGAGACCCAGTACTTC.